A selection of T cell receptor beta chains follows, all from one sample in a study of blood T cells in healthy people across ages. Each CDR3 protein gets one entry after TCRdb re-called the 5' RACE reads with MiXCR. The repertoire holds about 1.4 million distinct CDR3 sequences, with around 55% as singletons. Input material: blood. The receptor set was obtained from a man aged 18 to 30 in good health. The CDR3 runs from the conserved cysteine through the conserved F or W. The D gene is left open where the match is weak. A clone size is listed for some rows: how often the clone was seen (once, few, many), or a class if it is expanded.

j_call	v_call	d_call	clone_size	cdr3_aa	cdr3_nt
TRBJ2-1	TRBV29-1	TRBD2	NA	CSVRGHSGRPEPEQFF	TGCAGCGTGAGGGGGCATAGCGGGAGGCCGGAACCTGAGCAGTTCTTC
TRBJ2-7	TRBV7-2	NA	few	CASSSRGGPYEQYF	TGTGCCAGCAGCTCCCGGGGAGGACCCTACGAGCAGTACTTC
TRBJ2-7	TRBV20-1	TRBD1	NA	CSARDQVRDSSYEQYF	TGCAGTGCTAGAGATCAAGTCAGGGACAGCTCCTACGAGCAGTACTTC
TRBJ2-5	TRBV20-1	TRBD2	few	CSATGTSGYQETQYF	TGCAGTGCTACGGGGACTAGCGGGTACCAAGAGACCCAGTACTTC
TRBJ2-7	TRBV12-3/TRBV12-4	TRBD1	few	CASRGTGRGYEQYF	TGTGCCAGCAGGGGGACAGGGAGAGGCTACGAGCAGTACTTC
TRBJ2-5	TRBV14	TRBD1	NA	CASNQGAGEQYF	TGTGCCAGCAACCAGGGGGCAGGGGAGCAGTACTTC
TRBJ1-1	TRBV20-1	TRBD1	NA	CSAPARGGSEAFF	TGCAGTGCTCCAGCCAGGGGGGGGTCGGAAGCTTTCTTT
TRBJ1-2	TRBV15	TRBD1	few	CATARTGGQNGYTF	TGTGCCACCGCCCGGACAGGGGGGCAAAATGGCTACACCTTC
TRBJ2-7	TRBV10-3	TRBD1	few	CASAGTGPYEQYF	TGTGCCAGCGCCGGGACAGGACCCTACGAGCAGTACTTC
TRBJ2-7	TRBV12-3/TRBV12-4	NA	once	CASEPRHSAIYYEQYF	TGTGCCAGCGAACCCCGACACTCCGCTATTTACTACGAGCAGTACTTC
TRBJ2-3	TRBV29-1	TRBD2	NA	CSAPGLAGPQYF	TGCAGCGCCCCGGGACTAGCGGGCCCACAGTATTTT
TRBJ2-1	TRBV7-6	NA	NA	CASSLVGTVTANEQFF	TGTGCCAGCAGCTTAGTGGGGACCGTGACTGCCAATGAGCAGTTCTTC
TRBJ1-1	TRBV6-1	NA	NA	CASRDRALGGGTEAFF	TGTGCCAGCAGGGACCGGGCCCTGGGTGGGGGCACTGAAGCTTTCTTT
TRBJ2-5	TRBV6-2/TRBV6-3	NA	few	CASVSGETQYF	TGTGCCAGCGTTTCAGGAGAGACCCAGTACTTC
TRBJ2-5	TRBV11-2	NA	NA	CASSLDPTNQETQYF	TGTGCCAGCAGCTTAGATCCCACAAACCAAGAGACCCAGTACTTC
TRBJ2-3	TRBV7-9	NA	NA	CASSLGSGRIDTQYF	TGTGCCAGCAGCTTAGGTTCAGGACGTATAGATACGCAGTATTTT
TRBJ2-5	TRBV6-5	TRBD2	NA	CASSYSFRGGETQYF	TGTGCCAGCAGTTACTCTTTTCGGGGGGGGGAGACCCAGTACTTC
TRBJ2-7	TRBV18	NA	NA	CASSPPQGRLGAYEQYF	TGTGCCAGCTCACCACCCCAGGGGAGACTAGGTGCCTACGAGCAGTACTTC
TRBJ2-7	TRBV4-1	TRBD1	NA	CASSQAGQGAYNEQYF	TGCGCCAGCAGCCAGGCGGGACAGGGGGCCTACAATGAGCAGTACTTC
TRBJ1-2	TRBV11-1	NA	NA	CASSFRGNRGYTF	TGTGCCAGCAGCTTCAGGGGAAACAGGGGCTACACCTTC
TRBJ2-4	TRBV20-1	NA	NA	CSARAPWTGRGRVAKNIQYF	TGCAGTGCTAGAGCGCCCTGGACAGGGAGGGGAAGAGTGGCCAAAAACATTCAGTACTTC
TRBJ2-1	TRBV6-4	NA	NA	CASSDLQETQFF	TGTGCCAGCAGTGACCTCCAAGAGACCCAGTTCTTC
TRBJ1-4	TRBV4-1	TRBD1	NA	CASSYLDREKLFF	TGCGCCAGCAGCTATCTGGACAGGGAAAAACTGTTTTTT
TRBJ2-5	TRBV29-1	NA	NA	CSVEEGAGNEQYF	TGCAGCGTTGAAGAGGGCGCGGGCAATGAGCAGTACTTC
TRBJ2-3	TRBV27	NA	NA	CASSADPTDTQYF	TGTGCCAGCAGTGCCGACCCTACAGATACGCAGTATTTT
TRBJ2-5	TRBV20-1	NA	few	CSAGDAIETQYF	TGCAGTGCTGGCGACGCGATAGAGACCCAGTACTTC
TRBJ1-2	TRBV27	TRBD1	few	CASSLKGQPHGYTF	TGTGCCAGCAGTTTAAAGGGACAGCCACATGGCTACACCTTC
TRBJ2-3	TRBV4-3	NA	few	CASSRSRTSTDTQYF	TGCGCCAGCAGCCGCTCCCGTACGAGCACAGATACGCAGTATTTT
TRBJ1-3	TRBV28	NA	NA	CASSSPRDGGNTIYF	TGTGCCAGCAGTTCACCGAGGGACGGTGGAAACACCATATATTTT
TRBJ2-1	TRBV5-1	TRBD2	few	CASSGGLAGNEQFF	TGCGCCAGCAGCGGGGGACTAGCGGGAAACGAGCAGTTCTTC
TRBJ2-3	TRBV11-1	NA	NA	CASRPRFGRQTTDTQYF	TGTGCCAGCAGGCCAAGGTTCGGGAGACAGACCACAGATACGCAGTATTTT
TRBJ2-5	TRBV6-1	TRBD2	NA	CASKTSGISEYF	TGTGCCAGCAAGACTAGCGGGATTTCCGAGTACTTC
TRBJ2-1	TRBV9	TRBD2	few	CASSVGGLGLDEQFF	TGTGCCAGCAGCGTAGGGGGACTAGGATTGGATGAGCAGTTCTTC
TRBJ2-7	TRBV20-1	NA	NA	CSVTEGPYEQYF	TGCAGTGTAACGGAGGGACCCTACGAGCAGTACTTC
TRBJ2-7	TRBV12-3/TRBV12-4	TRBD2	few	CASSSLAGGGEQYF	TGTGCCAGCAGTTCACTAGCGGGAGGAGGCGAGCAGTACTTC
TRBJ1-4	TRBV12-3/TRBV12-4	NA	NA	CASSLGLQGNEKPFF	TGTGCCAGCAGTTTGGGGCTACAAGGGAATGAAAAACCGTTTTTT
TRBJ1-5	TRBV13	NA	NA	CASSQRQLNQPQHF	TGTGCCAGCAGCCAAAGACAGCTCAATCAGCCCCAGCATTTT
TRBJ2-5	TRBV20-1	NA	NA	CSARAHLTETQYF	TGCAGTGCTAGGGCCCACTTAACAGAGACCCAGTACTTC
TRBJ2-7	TRBV6-5	NA	NA	CASTRGGTGTYEQYF	TGTGCCAGCACCCGCGGGGGGACAGGGACCTACGAGCAGTACTTC
TRBJ2-7	TRBV10-3	NA	NA	CAISDKGFTYEQYF	TGTGCCATCAGTGATAAAGGGTTTACCTACGAGCAGTACTTC
TRBJ2-7	TRBV3-1	NA	few	CASSPRLAYEQYF	TGTGCCAGCAGCCCCAGACTCGCCTACGAGCAGTACTTC
TRBJ2-3	TRBV27	NA	few	CASSNPSSTDTQYF	TGTGCCAGCAGTAATCCGTCTAGCACAGATACGCAGTATTTT
TRBJ2-6	TRBV7-9	NA	NA	CASSLTLTGANVLTF	TGTGCCAGCAGCTTAACTTTAACTGGGGCCAACGTCCTGACTTTC
TRBJ1-2	TRBV20-1	NA	NA	CSASLTGSRGYTF	TGCAGTGCTAGCCTAACAGGCAGCCGGGGCTACACCTTC
TRBJ1-6	TRBV7-2	NA	NA	CASSDSPNNSPLHF	TGTGCCAGCTCGGACTCCCCGAACAATTCACCCCTCCACTTT
TRBJ2-1	TRBV20-1	NA	few	CSARVGGSNDNEQFF	TGCAGTGCCCGAGTGGGCGGGTCTAACGACAATGAGCAGTTCTTC
TRBJ2-1	TRBV25-1	TRBD2	NA	CASSEPPLAGEYNEQFF	TGTGCCAGCAGTGAACCCCCTCTAGCGGGAGAGTACAATGAGCAGTTCTTC
TRBJ2-3	TRBV7-8	NA	NA	CASSLLRGSDTQYF	TGTGCCAGCAGCTTACTCCGGGGATCTGATACGCAGTATTTT
TRBJ1-4	TRBV14	NA	NA	CASSRAKGGATNEKLFF	TGTGCCAGCAGCCGAGCGAAAGGGGGGGCTACAAATGAAAAACTGTTTTTT
TRBJ1-1	TRBV29-1	NA	NA	CSVETGTSGTEAFF	TGCAGCGTTGAGACCGGGACCTCGGGCACTGAAGCTTTCTTT
TRBJ1-1	TRBV7-9	TRBD1	few	CASSLAQGARPEAFF	TGTGCCAGCAGCTTGGCACAGGGGGCGCGCCCTGAAGCTTTCTTT
TRBJ2-7	TRBV11-2	NA	NA	CASSPAGLGHEQYF	TGTGCCAGCAGCCCCGCGGGACTGGGACACGAGCAGTACTTC
TRBJ2-3	TRBV29-1	TRBD2	few	CSVDEAGHSPDTQYF	TGCAGCGTTGACGAAGCGGGGCACTCTCCAGATACGCAGTATTTT
TRBJ2-7	TRBV20-1	NA	NA	CSPFPGHRSYEQYF	TGCAGCCCTTTTCCGGGACACCGCTCCTACGAGCAGTACTTC
TRBJ2-5	TRBV7-6	TRBD1	once	CASGAGTVAETQYF	TGTGCCAGCGGAGCCGGGACAGTTGCGGAGACCCAGTACTTC